A selection of T cell receptor beta chains follows, all from one sample in a study of cytomegalovirus exposure and HLA in healthy donors. TCRdb's copy holds only in-frame clones and misses some; the assay was immunoSEQ multiplex PCR. The data contain 200,000 or so clones, 82% of them seen just once; the ten biggest clones take up under 7.5%. Material for sequencing was PBMCs. These receptors were taken from a woman aged 45-65 years in good health and CMV-seropositive. CDR3s include the opening cysteine and the closing phenylalanine or tryptophan. The D gene is left open where the match is weak. Size tells how often a clone was seen (once, few, many) or the class of an expanded clone, and some rows leave it out.

D,size,J,V,DNA,CDR3
TRBD2,NA,TRBJ2-1,TRBV5-1,TGCGCCAGCAGCCCTGGGACTAGCGGGAGTAGAGCCTACAATGAGCAGTTCTTC,CASSPGTSGSRAYNEQFF
NA,NA,TRBJ2-5,TRBV15,TGTGCCACCAGCCACCCACCGGTTTGGGAGACCCAGTACTTC,CATSHPPVWETQYF
NA,NA,TRBJ1-3,TRBV5-1,TGCGCCAGCAGCTTGGGGTCCGCCGACTTTAGGTGGATGAGCTCTGGAAACACCATATATTTT,CASSLGSADFRWMSSGNTIYF
NA,NA,TRBJ2-1,TRBV19,TGTGCCAGTAGTTCTTATCGGGGCAATGAGCAGTTCTTC,CASSSYRGNEQFF
NA,NA,TRBJ2-7,TRBV27,TGTGCCAGCAGTTTACCTGGGAGAAACGAGCAGTACTTC,CASSLPGRNEQYF
NA,NA,TRBJ1-1,TRBV29-1,TGCAGCGTTGGCACTCTAGCTGAAGCTTTCTTT,CSVGTLAEAFF
TRBD1,NA,TRBJ1-4,TRBV28,TGTGCCTGCACAGGCAGGGGGCATGAAAAACTGTTTTTT,CACTGRGHEKLFF
TRBD2,NA,TRBJ2-3,TRBV29-1,TGCAGCGTTGAAGGCCTTACTCGAGCGGGGAACACAGATACGCAGTATTTT,CSVEGLTRAGNTDTQYF
NA,NA,TRBJ2-7,TRBV4-1,TGCGCCAGCAGCCAAGATACTGCGGGGGACAACGAGCAGTACTTC,CASSQDTAGDNEQYF
NA,NA,TRBJ2-1,TRBV7-6,TGTGCCAGCAGCCCCCCCCTAGACGAGCAGTTCTTC,CASSPPLDEQFF
NA,NA,TRBJ1-2,TRBV2,TGTGCCAGCAGTGGTCAGATTGTTGGCTACACCTTC,CASSGQIVGYTF
NA,few,TRBJ2-5,TRBV7-7,TGTGCTAGCAGCTTGAGTACAGGGTATCATGAGACCCAGTACTTC,CASSLSTGYHETQYF
NA,once,TRBJ1-3,TRBV4-1,TGCGCCAGCAGCCAAGAACGGTCGGCTGGAAACACCATATATTTT,CASSQERSAGNTIYF
NA,NA,TRBJ1-4,TRBV19,TGTGCCAGTAGTACAGGGGCCTACGATGAAAAACTGTTTTTT,CASSTGAYDEKLFF
NA,NA,TRBJ2-5,TRBV5-5,TGTGCCAGCAGCTTGGACGGCGATACCAAGGAGGAGACCCAGTACTTC,CASSLDGDTKEETQYF
TRBD1,NA,TRBJ2-1,TRBV28,TGTGCCAGCAGCCAACCCGCCGGGACAGTATACAATGAGCAGTTCTTC,CASSQPAGTVYNEQFF
TRBD2,NA,TRBJ2-5,TRBV20-1,TGCAGTGCTGGGGGGGAAGAGACCCAGTACTTC,CSAGGEETQYF
TRBD2,NA,TRBJ2-3,TRBV7-8,TGTGCCAGCAGCTCCCGTCGGGCTAGCGGGGCTAGCACAGATACGCAGTATTTT,CASSSRRASGASTDTQYF
TRBD2,NA,TRBJ2-5,TRBV2,TGTGCCAGCACAGGACTAGCGGGAGCCCCCGAGACCCAGTACTTC,CASTGLAGAPETQYF
NA,NA,TRBJ2-5,TRBV7-2,TGTGCCAGCAGCTTAAGCGCCGGGGAGTTGCAGACCCAGTACTTC,CASSLSAGELQTQYF
NA,NA,TRBJ2-2,TRBV5-6,TGTGCCAGCAGCACAGCATACACCGGGGAGCTGTTTTTT,CASSTAYTGELFF
TRBD1,NA,TRBJ2-5,TRBV5-1,TGCGCCAGCAGCTTGGACCCAGGGGGAGAGACCCAGTACTTC,CASSLDPGGETQYF
NA,NA,TRBJ2-3,TRBV7-9,TGTGCCAGCAGCCCAAGAAAGCTTGGTGTAACAGATACGCAGTATTTT,CASSPRKLGVTDTQYF
TRBD2,NA,TRBJ2-1,TRBV6-5,TGTGCCAGCAGTTACCCCGGGGGGGCTCTCAATGAGCAGTTCTTC,CASSYPGGALNEQFF
TRBD2,few,TRBJ2-2,TRBV2,TGTGCCAGCAGTGGACTAGCGCGCACCGGGGAGCTGTTTTTT,CASSGLARTGELFF
TRBD1,NA,TRBJ2-3,TRBV4-3,TGCGCCAGCAGCCAAGATTACAGGGGGCGATCAGATACGCAGTATTTT,CASSQDYRGRSDTQYF
NA,once,TRBJ2-1,TRBV28,TGTGCCAGCAGTTTACTGAGCTCCTACAATGAGCAGTTCTTC,CASSLLSSYNEQFF
NA,NA,TRBJ1-5,TRBV5-6,TGTGCCAGCAGCTTGGTACTCTGGGGCAGAACCCCCTTGAATCAGCCCCAGCATTTT,CASSLVLWGRTPLNQPQHF
TRBD1,NA,TRBJ1-1,TRBV28,TGTGCCAGCATTGGGACAGGGGTTCGAAACACTGAAGCTTTCTTT,CASIGTGVRNTEAFF
TRBD2,NA,TRBJ2-1,TRBV6-5,TGTGCCAGCAGTTACTCACGGGGGGGATCCTACAATGAGCAGTTCTTC,CASSYSRGGSYNEQFF
NA,NA,TRBJ1-1,TRBV6-1,TGTGCCAGCAGTGAAGGCGAGGGGCAGGGGAAAACTGAAGCTTTCTTT,CASSEGEGQGKTEAFF
NA,NA,TRBJ1-1,TRBV30,TGTGCCTGGAGGGGCCCCCCCTCGGATAGGGCTTTCTTT,CAWRGPPSDRAFF
NA,NA,TRBJ1-1,TRBV6-4,TGTGCCAGCAGTGTGGACGAAAGGGGAACTGAAGCTTTCTTT,CASSVDERGTEAFF
TRBD2,NA,TRBJ2-1,TRBV15,TGTGCCACCAGCAGAGAAGCGGGAGGGGGGAATGAGCAGTTCTTC,CATSREAGGGNEQFF
TRBD1,NA,TRBJ1-5,TRBV2,TGTGCCAGCAAGGGAACAGGGGATAATCAGCCCCAGCATTTT,CASKGTGDNQPQHF
TRBD1,NA,TRBJ2-4,TRBV4-3,TGCGCCAGCAGCCAGACAGGGCTCCGAAACATTCAGTACTTC,CASSQTGLRNIQYF
TRBD1,NA,TRBJ1-1,TRBV19,TGTGCCAGTACCCCGACAGGGGACTTGAACACTGAAGCTTTCTTT,CASTPTGDLNTEAFF
NA,few,TRBJ2-5,TRBV28,TGTGCCAGCAGTGCCCCCGGGAGTCAAGAGACCCAGTACTTC,CASSAPGSQETQYF
TRBD1,NA,TRBJ1-5,TRBV28,TGTGCCAGCAGGGGGACAGGACACTCCAATCAGCCCCAGCATTTT,CASRGTGHSNQPQHF
TRBD1,NA,TRBJ2-7,TRBV19,TGTGCCAGTAGTCGGGCAGGGGGCATGTACGAGCAGTACTTC,CASSRAGGMYEQYF
TRBD2,NA,TRBJ2-1,TRBV11-3,TGTGCCAGCAGCTTAGGGGGGGGGACTAGCAATGAGCAGTTCTTC,CASSLGGGTSNEQFF
NA,NA,TRBJ1-6,TRBV7-2,TGTGCCAGCAGCTTCACAGGGCCCAATTCACCCCTCCACTTT,CASSFTGPNSPLHF
NA,NA,TRBJ2-3,TRBV21-1,TGTGCCAGCAGCCGACTCAGGGACACGGGAACAGATACGCAGTATTTT,CASSRLRDTGTDTQYF
NA,NA,TRBJ1-3,TRBV19,TGTGCCAGTATTCCAACAGGGCCCGGAAACACCATATATTTT,CASIPTGPGNTIYF
NA,once,TRBJ1-1,TRBV5-5,TGTGCCAGCAGCTTCTCAGGGGTCAACACTGAAGCTTTCTTT,CASSFSGVNTEAFF
TRBD1,once,TRBJ2-2,TRBV14,TGTGCCAGCAGCCATCAGCGCCGGGACAGGGTCACCGGGGAGCTGTTTTTT,CASSHQRRDRVTGELFF
TRBD1,NA,TRBJ1-2,TRBV20-1,TGCAGTGCCTGGACAGGCCATGGCTACACCTTC,CSAWTGHGYTF
NA,NA,TRBJ2-2,TRBV6-5,TGTGCCAGCAGAAGGGGTCAGAACACCGGGGAGCTGTTTTTT,CASRRGQNTGELFF
TRBD2,NA,TRBJ2-1,TRBV11-2,TGTGCCAGCAGCCGAACGACTAGCGGGATCGACAATGAGCAGTTCTTC,CASSRTTSGIDNEQFF
NA,once,TRBJ2-2,TRBV15,TGTGCCACCAGCAGAGTTGCAGAGGCCGGGGAGCTGTTTTTT,CATSRVAEAGELFF
NA,NA,TRBJ1-1,TRBV5-4,TGTGCCAGCAGCGCTCAAAGCGGAAGGCGAAACACTGAAGCTTTCTTT,CASSAQSGRRNTEAFF